This TCR beta chain was sequenced during a study of beta chain features in type 1 diabetes. About the study: Age, gender and cell yields were similar between patients and healthy donors.

TCRB transcripts that were expressed got sequenced, as all of the isolated RNA had been reverse transcribed. Sequencing produced, on average, approximately 940,000 reads for the stem cell-like memory T cell samples. Profiled with immunoSEQ multiplex PCR; TCRdb holds only in-frame clones, not every one. This sample has about 53,000 clones, with 63% found just once. About this clone itself: Its target is not known.

The length of the CDR3 is 13 residues. Per germline, CDR1 SGDLS and CDR2 YYNGEE. The V end was cut by 0 bases, the J end by 9 bases, with 10 bases between. General study results and limits: Patients with Type 1 diabetes showed moderately but significantly shorter TCRB CDR3s in all four CD4+ subsets. More deletions and fewer insertions at VDJ junctions were found in patients with type 1 diabetes.

The receptor comes from a woman aged 25-40 years with type 1 diabetes. The V gene is TRBV9, the J gene TRBJ2-1, with D perhaps matching TRBD2 (5 bases). The specimen sequenced was stem cell memory CD4+ T cells from blood. The CDR3 DNA is TGTGCCAGCAGCGTAGACAGTCGGGGTGAGCAGTTCTTC. Encoded protein: CASSVDSRGEQFF.